The present entry profiles one T cell receptor (beta chain) with its context. Its antigen remains unidentified. The data stem from a study of T cells after yellow fever vaccination. Trimming stripped 1 base from V and 3 bases from J, with 10 bases between. Per germline, CDR1 SGHTA and CDR2 FQGNSA. The CDR3 totals 14 residues. Generation of TCR cDNA used 5'RACE template switching (which added a universal primer site and UMIs). TCRdb itself ran the 5' RACE reads through MiXCR, one entry per CDR3 protein. The sample consists of hundreds of thousands of distinct CDR3 sequences, roughly a sixth of them appearing once. Whole-study findings and limits: Though weaker, the secondary response peaked faster, on day 5 versus 15. Subsequent to the booster, the majority of primary-vaccination clones reappeared (96% CD4, 70% to 90% CD8).

The source of this sequence is a man aged 18 to 30 who received the YFV17D yellow fever vaccine. The V call is TRBV7-2, the J call TRBJ2-7; no reliable D call. The sequencing here drew on PBMCs, taken less than 6 days after the first yellow fever vaccination. The chain's CDR3 is CASSLVGRNYEQYF. CDR3 sequence (DNA): TGTGCCAGCAGCTTAGTTGGGCGAAACTACGAGCAGTACTTC.